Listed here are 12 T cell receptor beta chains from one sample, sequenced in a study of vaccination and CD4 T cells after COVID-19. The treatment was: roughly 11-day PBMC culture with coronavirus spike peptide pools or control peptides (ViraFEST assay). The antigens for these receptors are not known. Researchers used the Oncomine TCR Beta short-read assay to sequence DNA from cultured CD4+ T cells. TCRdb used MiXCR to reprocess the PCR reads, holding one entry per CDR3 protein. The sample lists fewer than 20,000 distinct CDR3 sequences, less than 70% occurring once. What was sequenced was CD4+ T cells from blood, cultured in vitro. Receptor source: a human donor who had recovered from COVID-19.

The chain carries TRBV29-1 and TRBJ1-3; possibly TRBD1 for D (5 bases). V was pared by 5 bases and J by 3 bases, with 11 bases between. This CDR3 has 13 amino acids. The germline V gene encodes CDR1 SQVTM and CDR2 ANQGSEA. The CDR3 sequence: CSVTQGGGNTIYF. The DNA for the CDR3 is TGCAGCGTTACCCAGGGAGGTGGAAACACCATATATTTT.

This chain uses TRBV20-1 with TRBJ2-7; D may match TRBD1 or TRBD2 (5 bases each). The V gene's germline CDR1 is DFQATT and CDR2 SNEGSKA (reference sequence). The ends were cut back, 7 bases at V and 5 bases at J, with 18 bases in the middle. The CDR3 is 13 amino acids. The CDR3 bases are TGCAGTGTCCGAGGGTGGGACGGCCACGAGCAGTACTTC. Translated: CSVRGWDGHEQYF.

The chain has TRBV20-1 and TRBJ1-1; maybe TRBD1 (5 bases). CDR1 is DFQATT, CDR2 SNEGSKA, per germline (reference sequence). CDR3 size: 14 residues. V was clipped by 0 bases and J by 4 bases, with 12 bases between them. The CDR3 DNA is TGCAGTGCTAGAGATGGAAGACAGAGCACTGAAGCTTTCTTT. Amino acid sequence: CSARDGRQSTEAFF.

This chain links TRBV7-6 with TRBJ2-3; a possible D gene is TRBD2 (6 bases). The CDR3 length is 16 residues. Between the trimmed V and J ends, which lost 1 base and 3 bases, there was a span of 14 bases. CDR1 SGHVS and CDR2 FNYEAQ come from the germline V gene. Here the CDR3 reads CASSLVSGWRTDTQYF. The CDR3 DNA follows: TGTGCCAGCAGCTTAGTAAGCGGGTGGAGGACAGATACGCAGTATTTT.

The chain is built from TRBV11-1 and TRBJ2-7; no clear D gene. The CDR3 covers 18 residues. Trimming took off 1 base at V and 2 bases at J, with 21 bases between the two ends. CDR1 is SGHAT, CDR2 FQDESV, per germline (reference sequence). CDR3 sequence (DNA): TGTGCCAGCAGCTTAGATCCCCCCGCCGGCGGATACCCCTACGAGCAGTACTTC. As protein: CASSLDPPAGGYPYEQYF.

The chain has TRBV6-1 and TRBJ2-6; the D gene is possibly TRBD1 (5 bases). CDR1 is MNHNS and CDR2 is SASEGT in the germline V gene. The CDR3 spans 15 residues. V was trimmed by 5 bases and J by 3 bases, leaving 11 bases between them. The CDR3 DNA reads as TGTGCCAGCAGTCCAAGGGGCGATGGGGCCAACGTCCTGACTTTC. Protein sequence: CASSPRGDGANVLTF.

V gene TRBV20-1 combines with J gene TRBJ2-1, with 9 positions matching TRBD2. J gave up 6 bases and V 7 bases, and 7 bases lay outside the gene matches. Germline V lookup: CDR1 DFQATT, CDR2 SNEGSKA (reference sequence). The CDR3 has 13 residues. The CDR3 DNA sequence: TGCAGTGTTCGCCGACTAGCGGCCAATGAGCAGTTCTTC. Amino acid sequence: CSVRRLAANEQFF.

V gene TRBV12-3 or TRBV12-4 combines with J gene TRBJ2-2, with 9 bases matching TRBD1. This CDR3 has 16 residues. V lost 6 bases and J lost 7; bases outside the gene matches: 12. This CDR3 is CASSLHRGRFGGELFF. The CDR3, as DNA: TGTGCCAGCAGCTTACACAGGGGGCGCTTTGGCGGGGAGCTGTTTTTT.

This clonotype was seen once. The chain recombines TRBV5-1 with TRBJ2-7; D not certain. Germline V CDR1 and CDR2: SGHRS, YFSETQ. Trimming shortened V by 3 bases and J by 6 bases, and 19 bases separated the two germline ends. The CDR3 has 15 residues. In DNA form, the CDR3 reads TGCGCCAGCAGCTGGACGTTGGGCCCCCCCTCCGAGCAGTACTTC. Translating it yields CASSWTLGPPSEQYF.

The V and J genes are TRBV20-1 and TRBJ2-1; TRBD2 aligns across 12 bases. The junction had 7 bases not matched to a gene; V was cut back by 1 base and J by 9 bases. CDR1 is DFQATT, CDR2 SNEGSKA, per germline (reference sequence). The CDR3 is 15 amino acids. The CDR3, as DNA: TGCAGTGCTAGAGCCCCTAGCGGGGGGGTCGGTGAGCAGTTCTTC. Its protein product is CSARAPSGGVGEQFF.

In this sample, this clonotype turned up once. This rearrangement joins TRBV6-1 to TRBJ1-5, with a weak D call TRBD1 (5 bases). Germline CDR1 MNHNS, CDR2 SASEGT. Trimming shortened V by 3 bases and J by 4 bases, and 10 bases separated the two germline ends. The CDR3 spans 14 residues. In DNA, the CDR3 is TGTGCCAGCAGTGAGGGGACGGTAAATCAGCCCCAGCATTTT. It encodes CASSEGTVNQPQHF.

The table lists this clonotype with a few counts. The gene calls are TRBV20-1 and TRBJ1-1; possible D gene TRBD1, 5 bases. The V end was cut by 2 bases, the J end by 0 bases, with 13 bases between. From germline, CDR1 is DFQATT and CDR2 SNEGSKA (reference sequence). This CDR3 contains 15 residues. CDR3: CSARQGGLMNTEAFF. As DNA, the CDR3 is TGCAGTGCTAGACAGGGTGGGCTAATGAACACTGAAGCTTTCTTT.